This TCR beta chain comes out of a study of blood T cell repertoires in COVID-19. Study overall: Specimens from acute and convalescent COVID-19 originated in the United States, Italy and Spain. PBMCs, B-cell-depleted T cells, or T cells provided the cDNA or gDNA that made up the material.

CDR3 size: 16 residues. Trimming shortened V by 4 bases and J by 4 bases, and 19 bases separated the two germline ends. Germline CDR1 and CDR2: MNHNS and SASEGT. As handled by the study authors: Nucleated cell number was recorded as an estimate derived from reference gene primer amplification. Data came from immunoSEQ multiplex PCR; TCRdb stores just in-frame clones and leaves some out. The V and J calls and clone size were taken over from that table, and D and trimming were inferred from the DNA. The sample consists of under 200,000 clones, approximately 86% of them appearing once. This clone was counted between two and nine times.

The source is a man in his 60s with acute or convalescent COVID-19. V gene TRBV6-1 combines with J gene TRBJ1-1; the D gene is possibly TRBD1 (6 bases). Source material: peripheral blood. The CDR3 spells CASSGRWGGGTTEAFF. CDR3 nucleotide sequence: TGTGCCAGCAGTGGACGATGGGGTGGGGGCACCACTGAAGCTTTCTTT.